The rows below give T cell receptor beta chains drawn from one sample of a study of shared clonotypes between healthy human individuals. Clones were sequenced by immunoSEQ multiplex PCR, and TCRdb holds only the in-frame ones, with some missing. Here the sample spans 1 million to 1.2 million clones, about 80% being singletons. Specimen: memory CD4+ T cells from PBMCs. These receptors all stem from a man younger than 30 in good health. Some clones in this sample may be carry-over from other donors' samples. Both conserved end residues are part of each CDR3. A D gene is named only where the DNA matches it firmly. The size of a clone is reported for some rows only, either as once, few or many, or as a class for expanded clones.

j_call: TRBJ2-6
d_call: -
clone_size: once
v_call: TRBV27
cdr3_aa: CASRFARFSGANVLTF
cdr3_nt: TGTGCCAGCAGGTTCGCGAGGTTCTCTGGGGCCAACGTCCTGACTTTC

j_call: TRBJ1-2
d_call: TRBD1
clone_size: few
v_call: TRBV30
cdr3_aa: CAWSLGQGGGYTF
cdr3_nt: TGTGCCTGGAGTCTGGGGCAGGGGGGTGGCTACACCTTC

j_call: TRBJ1-2
d_call: -
clone_size: -
v_call: TRBV28
cdr3_aa: CASSFGGYGYTF
cdr3_nt: TGTGCCAGCAGTTTTGGAGGGTATGGCTACACCTTC

j_call: TRBJ2-7
d_call: -
clone_size: many
v_call: TRBV18
cdr3_aa: CASSPPGSEQYF
cdr3_nt: TGTGCCAGCTCACCACCGGGTTCCGAGCAGTACTTC

j_call: TRBJ2-5
d_call: TRBD1
clone_size: -
v_call: TRBV7-9
cdr3_aa: CASSPRDRSSQETQYF
cdr3_nt: TGTGCCAGCAGCCCCCGGGACAGGTCTTCCCAAGAGACCCAGTACTTC

j_call: TRBJ2-7
d_call: -
clone_size: -
v_call: TRBV6-5
cdr3_aa: CASSYSPGSYEQYF
cdr3_nt: TGTGCCAGCAGTTACTCACCGGGCTCCTACGAGCAGTACTTC

j_call: TRBJ1-5
d_call: -
clone_size: few
v_call: TRBV9
cdr3_aa: CASSPDLSNQPQHF
cdr3_nt: TGTGCCAGCAGCCCAGACCTTAGCAATCAGCCCCAGCATTTT

j_call: TRBJ2-1
d_call: TRBD2
clone_size: -
v_call: TRBV14
cdr3_aa: CASSRLAGYNEQFF
cdr3_nt: TGTGCCAGCAGCCGACTAGCGGGTTACAATGAGCAGTTCTTC

j_call: TRBJ1-5
d_call: -
clone_size: -
v_call: TRBV5-3
cdr3_aa: CARSGHLDF
cdr3_nt: TGTGCCAGATCCGGGCACTTGGATTTT

j_call: TRBJ1-2
d_call: TRBD1
clone_size: many
v_call: TRBV27
cdr3_aa: CASRTGGESGYTF
cdr3_nt: TGTGCCAGCAGGACAGGGGGAGAATCGGGCTACACCTTC

j_call: TRBJ1-1
d_call: TRBD1
clone_size: -
v_call: TRBV27
cdr3_aa: CASSWTGGRNTEAFF
cdr3_nt: TGTGCCAGCAGTTGGACAGGGGGCAGGAACACTGAAGCTTTCTTT

j_call: TRBJ1-1
d_call: -
clone_size: -
v_call: TRBV29-1
cdr3_aa: CSVENSGVAEAFF
cdr3_nt: TGCAGCGTTGAGAACTCGGGTGTAGCTGAAGCTTTCTTT

j_call: TRBJ1-2
d_call: -
clone_size: -
v_call: TRBV28
cdr3_aa: CASSSYLLTGRDGYTF
cdr3_nt: TGTGCCAGCAGTTCCTACCTCCTAACGGGACGGGATGGCTACACCTTC

j_call: TRBJ2-1
d_call: -
clone_size: -
v_call: TRBV12-5
cdr3_aa: CASGLPGNEQFF
cdr3_nt: TGTGCTAGTGGTTTGCCGGGTAATGAGCAGTTCTTC

j_call: TRBJ2-5
d_call: -
clone_size: -
v_call: TRBV19
cdr3_aa: CASSIGPTQETQYF
cdr3_nt: TGTGCCAGTAGTATAGGCCCGACCCAAGAGACCCAGTACTTC

j_call: TRBJ2-3
d_call: TRBD2
clone_size: -
v_call: TRBV11-2
cdr3_aa: CASSFTSGSKSDTQYF
cdr3_nt: TGTGCCAGCAGCTTCACTAGCGGGAGTAAGTCAGATACGCAGTATTTT

j_call: TRBJ2-1
d_call: -
clone_size: -
v_call: TRBV7-9
cdr3_aa: CASSFRASPEQFF
cdr3_nt: TGTGCCAGCAGCTTTCGTGCGAGTCCTGAGCAGTTCTTC

j_call: TRBJ2-7
d_call: -
clone_size: -
v_call: TRBV6-6
cdr3_aa: CASSFRGAGSWDEQYF
cdr3_nt: TGTGCCAGCAGTTTCCGAGGGGCGGGATCCTGGGACGAGCAGTACTTC

j_call: TRBJ1-4
d_call: -
clone_size: few
v_call: TRBV7-9
cdr3_aa: CASSLNGGEKLFF
cdr3_nt: TGTGCCAGCAGCTTAAATGGCGGTGAAAAACTGTTTTTT

j_call: TRBJ1-3
d_call: -
clone_size: -
v_call: TRBV28
cdr3_aa: CASRTSSVSGNTIYF
cdr3_nt: TGTGCCAGCAGAACGAGCTCCGTCTCTGGAAACACCATATATTTT

j_call: TRBJ2-7
d_call: -
clone_size: -
v_call: TRBV28
cdr3_aa: CASFRTTGAGTF
cdr3_nt: TGTGCCAGCTTTAGGACCACCGGGGCCGGCACTTTC

j_call: TRBJ2-7
d_call: TRBD2
clone_size: -
v_call: TRBV28
cdr3_aa: CASSPLAGGYEQYF
cdr3_nt: TGTGCCAGCAGTCCTCTAGCGGGAGGTTACGAGCAGTACTTC

j_call: TRBJ2-5
d_call: -
clone_size: once
v_call: TRBV5-1
cdr3_aa: CASSLDRAQETQYF
cdr3_nt: TGCGCCAGCAGCTTGGACAGGGCACAAGAGACCCAGTACTTC

j_call: TRBJ2-5
d_call: -
clone_size: -
v_call: TRBV28
cdr3_aa: CASSWSSATSYETQYF
cdr3_nt: TGTGCCAGCAGTTGGTCGAGCGCCACCTCGTATGAGACCCAGTACTTC

j_call: TRBJ2-1
d_call: TRBD2
clone_size: -
v_call: TRBV11-3
cdr3_aa: CASSLIGLAGITEQFF
cdr3_nt: TGTGCCAGCAGCCTTATCGGACTAGCGGGAATCACTGAGCAGTTCTTC

j_call: TRBJ1-1
d_call: -
clone_size: -
v_call: TRBV19
cdr3_aa: CASSRSNWGTEAFF
cdr3_nt: TGTGCCAGTAGTAGATCGAACTGGGGCACTGAAGCTTTCTTT

j_call: TRBJ2-7
d_call: TRBD2
clone_size: few
v_call: TRBV6-1
cdr3_aa: CASSESSGREGYEQYF
cdr3_nt: TGTGCCAGCAGTGAGTCTAGCGGGAGGGAAGGGTACGAGCAGTACTTC

j_call: TRBJ1-3
d_call: -
clone_size: many
v_call: TRBV4-3
cdr3_aa: CASSQEARVAGNTIYF
cdr3_nt: TGCGCCAGCAGCCAAGAAGCTAGGGTGGCTGGAAACACCATATATTTT

j_call: TRBJ2-1
d_call: TRBD2
clone_size: -
v_call: TRBV5-1
cdr3_aa: CASSPTSSLVYNEQFF
cdr3_nt: TGCGCCAGCAGCCCGACTAGCTCTCTGGTTTACAATGAGCAGTTCTTC

j_call: TRBJ1-2
d_call: -
clone_size: once
v_call: TRBV19
cdr3_aa: CASSIFGQPNGYTF
cdr3_nt: TGTGCCAGTAGTATCTTCGGACAGCCCAATGGCTACACCTTC

j_call: TRBJ1-1
d_call: -
clone_size: -
v_call: TRBV11-2
cdr3_aa: CASSTPRGPEAFF
cdr3_nt: TGCGCCAGCAGCACGCCGCGAGGGCCTGAAGCTTTCTTT

j_call: TRBJ1-1
d_call: TRBD1
clone_size: -
v_call: TRBV19
cdr3_aa: CASSIAAGGQAFF
cdr3_nt: TGTGCCAGTAGTATAGCCGCAGGGGGCCAAGCTTTCTTT

j_call: TRBJ2-1
d_call: -
clone_size: -
v_call: TRBV2
cdr3_aa: CASSLTIEGEQFF
cdr3_nt: TGTGCCAGCAGTTTGACCATTGAGGGTGAGCAGTTCTTC

j_call: TRBJ1-5
d_call: TRBD1
clone_size: once
v_call: TRBV5-5
cdr3_aa: CASSRTGGKDQPQHF
cdr3_nt: TGTGCCAGCAGTCGCACAGGGGGGAAAGATCAGCCCCAGCATTTT

j_call: TRBJ2-7
d_call: -
clone_size: -
v_call: TRBV5-1
cdr3_aa: CASSFTVTGISYEQYF
cdr3_nt: TGCGCCAGCAGCTTCACTGTTACGGGGATAAGTTACGAGCAGTACTTC

j_call: TRBJ1-2
d_call: TRBD1
clone_size: -
v_call: TRBV28
cdr3_aa: CASSLGRGGGIYGYTF
cdr3_nt: TGTGCCAGCAGCCTGGGTCGGGGAGGGGGCATCTATGGCTACACCTTC

j_call: TRBJ2-2
d_call: TRBD2
clone_size: -
v_call: TRBV9
cdr3_aa: CASGSGSAAATGELFF
cdr3_nt: TGTGCCAGCGGTAGCGGGAGTGCCGCGGCGACCGGGGAGCTGTTTTTT

j_call: TRBJ2-3
d_call: -
clone_size: many
v_call: TRBV5-6
cdr3_aa: CASSLVSQGSGTQYF
cdr3_nt: TGTGCCAGCAGCTTGGTTTCCCAGGGGTCCGGGACGCAGTATTTT

j_call: TRBJ1-1
d_call: -
clone_size: -
v_call: TRBV27
cdr3_aa: CASTPDIGRGKPQF
cdr3_nt: TGTGCCAGCACACCGGATATCGGTCGGGGCAAACCGCAATTT

j_call: TRBJ1-5
d_call: -
clone_size: few
v_call: TRBV28
cdr3_aa: CASSSEQPQHF
cdr3_nt: TGTGCCAGCAGTTCAGAACAGCCCCAGCATTTT

j_call: TRBJ2-7
d_call: TRBD2
clone_size: few
v_call: TRBV5-1
cdr3_aa: CASSPGSGTVYEQYF
cdr3_nt: TGCGCCAGCAGCCCTGGAAGCGGGACTGTATACGAGCAGTACTTC

j_call: TRBJ1-6
d_call: TRBD1
clone_size: few
v_call: TRBV11-1
cdr3_aa: CASTADRLGSPLHF
cdr3_nt: TGTGCCAGCACCGCGGACAGGTTGGGTTCACCCCTCCACTTT